The 23 T cell receptor beta chains given below trace back to one sample, sequenced in a study of technical replicates of blood from a few donors. Profiled with immunoSEQ multiplex PCR; TCRdb holds only in-frame clones, not every one. Counted here are 75,000 to 100,000 clones, 95% occurring once; the ten biggest clones make up just over 0.25%. The sequenced sample consisted of T cells isolated from PBMCs. The receptor source for this set is a human donor in good health.

The rearrangement links TRBV5-5 to TRBJ1-1; 7 nucleotides line up with TRBD1. Germline-derived CDR1 and CDR2 are SGHKS and YYEKEE (reference sequence). The length of the CDR3 is 13 residues. Trimming cost V 5 bases and J 3 bases; bases outside gene matches: 4. The chain's CDR3 is CASSYQGDTEAFF. In nucleotides, the CDR3 is TGTGCCAGCAGTTATCAGGGGGACACTGAAGCTTTCTTT.

This chain connects TRBV7-6 to TRBJ2-3, with TRBD2 as a possible D gene (5 bases). Germline V lookup: CDR1 SGHVS, CDR2 FNYEAQ. CDR3 length equals 15 residues. Trimming stripped 2 bases from V and 0 bases from J, with 9 bases between. The CDR3 coding sequence is TGTGCCAGCAGCTTAACGCGCGGGAGCACAGATACGCAGTATTTT. Its translation: CASSLTRGSTDTQYF.

This chain uses TRBV28 with TRBJ1-5; tentative D call: TRBD1 (6 bases). Per the germline V gene, CDR1 is MDHEN and CDR2 is SYDVKM. There are 14 residues in the CDR3. Trimming cost V 6 bases and J 10 bases, with 19 bases left between them. The CDR3 nucleotides are TGTGCCAGCAGCCAATTCAGGGACATAAGCCCCCAGCATTTT. This encodes CASSQFRDISPQHF.

This rearrangement joins TRBV19 to TRBJ2-7; D perhaps matches TRBD2 (5 bases). V gave up 6 bases and J gave up 4 bases, with 16 bases separating them. The CDR3 runs to 14 residues. The germline CDR1 and CDR2 sequences are LNHDA and SQIVND (reference sequence). The CDR3 nucleotides read TGTGCCAGTAGCCGGACTCTATTTGGTTACGAGCAGTACTTC. Translating gives CASSRTLFGYEQYF. The full variable domain, with the rest looked up from reference TRBV19 and TRBJ2-7, is DGGITQSPKYLFRKEGQNVTLSCEQNLNHDAMYWYRQDPGQGLRLIYYSQIVNDFQKGDIAEGYSVSREKKESFPLTVTSAQKNPTAFYLCASSRTLFGYEQYFGPGTRLTVT.

This rearrangement joins TRBV7-9 to TRBJ2-1; 7 nucleotides agree with TRBD1. The ends lost 5 bases at V and 2 bases at J; junction bases unmatched: 6. Looked up from germline, CDR1 is SEHNR and CDR2 is FQNEAQ (reference sequence). The CDR3 runs 15 residues. The CDR3 here is CASSIRQGTYNEQFF. The CDR3 coding sequence is TGTGCCAGCAGCATAAGACAGGGTACCTACAATGAGCAGTTCTTC. The full variable domain, rest sourced from reference TRBV7-9 and TRBJ2-1, is DTGVSQNPRHKITKRGQNVTFRCDPISEHNRLYWYRQTLGQGPEFLTYFQNEAQLEKSRLLSDRFSAERPKGSFSTLEIQRTEQGDSAMYLCASSIRQGTYNEQFFGPGTRLTVL.

The chain combines TRBV2 with TRBJ1-5; D possibly corresponds to TRBD1 (5 bases). The CDR3 consists of 14 residues. Trimming took 3 bases from V and 13 from J, leaving 19 bases between them. The germline CDR1 and CDR2 sequences are SNHLY and FYNNEI. The CDR3 coding sequence is TGTGCCAGCAGTGATGGCTTTCATATGGCAGGGCAGCATTTT. It codes for CASSDGFHMAGQHF.

On this clone: Germline is not matched at one junction end, which may reflect a read error. The chain carries TRBV28 and TRBJ2-7; D ambiguous. CDR1 MDHEN and CDR2 SYDVKM come from the germline V gene. This CDR3 region has 15 residues. CDR3 in DNA: TGTGCCAGCAGTTTAAATCCGGGTAGGTCCTCCGAGCAGTACTTC. Translation gives CASSLNPGRSSEQYF.

This chain uses TRBV5-1 with TRBJ2-1; 8 positions agree with TRBD2. The CDR3 runs to 14 residues. Looked up from germline, CDR1 is SGHRS and CDR2 is YFSETQ. Germline trimming cut 3 bases from V and 3 bases from J; bases unmatched to any gene: 2. In DNA, the CDR3 is TGCGCCAGCAGCTCGGGACTAGACTACAATGAGCAGTTCTTC. Protein sequence: CASSSGLDYNEQFF. Variable domain in full (rest from reference TRBV5-1 and TRBJ2-1): KAGVTQTPRYLIKTRGQQVTLSCSPISGHRSVSWYQQTPGQGLQFLFEYFSETQRNKGNFPGRFSGRQFSNSRSEMNVSTLELGDSALYLCASSSGLDYNEQFFGPGTRLTVL.

The chain combines TRBV5-1 with TRBJ2-5; possible D gene TRBD1, 6 bases. V was trimmed by 6 bases and J by 4 bases, leaving 16 bases between them. Germline values: CDR1 SGHRS, CDR2 YFSETQ. The CDR3 covers 14 residues. In DNA, the CDR3 is TGCGCCAGCACCGATACAGGGTTTTTAGAGACCCAGTACTTC. Translating it yields CASTDTGFLETQYF.

This clone was seen a single time. The V call is TRBV9, the J call TRBJ1-1; possibly TRBD1 for D (6 bases). V was cut by 3 bases and J by 6 bases, with 21 bases left in between. The germline V gene encodes CDR1 SGDLS and CDR2 YYNGEE. This CDR3 has 16 amino acids. The CDR3 nucleotides are TGTGCCAGCAGCGGGGTGGGTATGGCAGGGGCGGCTGAAGCTTTCTTT. Translating gives CASSGVGMAGAAEAFF.

CDR3 loop: CASSLGLDTQYF. In nucleotides, the CDR3 is TGTGCCAGCAGCTTGGGACTAGATACGCAGTATTTT. V usage is TRBV7-3 and J usage is TRBJ2-3, with D perhaps TRBD2 (6 bases). Per germline, CDR1 SGHTA and CDR2 FQGTGA. V lost 3 bases and J lost 5, with 6 bases in between. This CDR3 is built from 12 residues.

The V gene is TRBV7-9, the J gene TRBJ2-5; 12 nucleotides line up with TRBD1. The CDR3 spans 17 residues. Germline trimming cut 5 bases from V and 5 bases from J; bases unmatched to any gene: 12. Per germline, CDR1 SEHNR and CDR2 FQNEAQ (reference sequence). The CDR3 DNA reads as TGTGCCAGCAGCCCAACCCGGGACAGGGGGCCGGGGGAGACCCAGTACTTC. Protein product: CASSPTRDRGPGETQYF.

The CDR3 nucleotides are TGCGCCAGCAGCTTGCGCGCTGCGGGTAACACCGGGGAGCTGTTTTTT. Protein: CASSLRAAGNTGELFF. This rearrangement joins TRBV5-1 to TRBJ2-2; TRBD2 is a possible D gene (5 bases). The CDR3 runs 16 residues. Trimming removed 1 base at V and 2 bases at J, with 12 bases between. Germline V gives CDR1 SGHRS, CDR2 YFSETQ.

This chain uses TRBV5-1 with TRBJ2-7; 11 positions match TRBD2. V lost 3 bases to trimming and J lost 3 bases; unmatched junction nucleotides: 8. CDR1 SGHRS and CDR2 YFSETQ come from the germline V gene. The CDR3 sequence is 16 residues long. CDR3 amino acids: CASSSGTSGVYYEQYF. CDR3 sequence (DNA): TGCGCCAGCAGCTCAGGGACTAGCGGTGTTTACTACGAGCAGTACTTC.

The chain recombines TRBV15 with TRBJ1-2; unclear D gene. Trimming shortened V by 0 bases and J by 7 bases, and 9 bases separated the two germline ends. The CDR3 is 13 amino acids. Looked up from germline, CDR1 is LNHNV and CDR2 is YYDKDF (reference sequence). The CDR3, as DNA: TGTGCCACCAGCAGAGATCGGGTTATTGGCTACACCTTC. This gives the protein CATSRDRVIGYTF.

The gene calls are TRBV11-2 and TRBJ2-7, with a tentative D call TRBD2 (5 bases). Trimming took 3 bases from V and 0 from J, leaving 12 bases between them. This CDR3 is built from 15 residues. Germline CDR1 SGHAT, CDR2 FQNNGV. CDR3 protein: CASSFGGSSSYEQYF. In DNA, the CDR3 is TGTGCCAGCAGCTTTGGCGGGTCCAGCTCCTACGAGCAGTACTTC.

The rearrangement joins TRBV18 to TRBJ1-1, with a tentative D call TRBD1 (6 bases). Germline V gives CDR1 KGHSH, CDR2 LQKENI. V was cut by 4 bases and J by 0 bases, with 12 bases left in between. CDR3 length equals 15 residues. CDR3 DNA sequence: TGTGCCAGCTCACAGGACAGACGCATGAACACTGAAGCTTTCTTT. It specifies CASSQDRRMNTEAFF.

The V gene is TRBV15, the J gene TRBJ2-7, with 12 bases identical to TRBD2. The CDR3 length is 15 residues. Germline V lookup: CDR1 LNHNV, CDR2 YYDKDF (reference sequence). Unmatched junction bases numbered 1, after V lost 1 base and J lost 3 bases. The CDR3 here is CATSRGLAGVYEQYF. DNA of the CDR3: TGTGCCACCAGCAGAGGACTAGCGGGAGTCTACGAGCAGTACTTC.

This clone was recorded only once. The J gene is TRBJ1-1, the V gene TRBV5-4; perhaps TRBD1 as D (6 bases). The germline V gene has CDR1 SGHNT and CDR2 YYREEE (reference sequence). With 4 bases removed from V and 1 base from J, the gap between germline ends came to 11 bases. This CDR3 spans 14 amino acids. DNA for the CDR3: TGTGCCAGCAGCCGATTACAGGGGAACACTGAAGCTTTCTTT. It is translated as CASSRLQGNTEAFF.

The V gene is TRBV5-1, the J gene TRBJ2-1; 13 bases are shared with TRBD2. Germline CDR1 is SGHRS and CDR2 is YFSETQ. This CDR3 is built from 15 residues. V was clipped by 2 bases and J by 6 bases; unmatched bases: 2. CDR3 amino acids: CASSFTSGRANEQFF. The CDR3 DNA follows: TGCGCCAGCAGCTTCACTAGCGGGAGGGCCAATGAGCAGTTCTTC. The full variable domain, in which reference TRBV5-1 and TRBJ2-1 provide the parts outside the CDR3, is KAGVTQTPRYLIKTRGQQVTLSCSPISGHRSVSWYQQTPGQGLQFLFEYFSETQRNKGNFPGRFSGRQFSNSRSEMNVSTLELGDSALYLCASSFTSGRANEQFFGPGTRLTVL.

This clone was recorded once. The V gene is TRBV11-3, the J gene TRBJ2-7; perhaps TRBD1 as D (6 bases). CDR3 length: 14 amino acids. Trimming cost V 4 bases and J 2 bases, with 12 bases left between them. Germline V gene data show CDR1 as SGHNT and CDR2 as YENEEA. The CDR3 loop reads CASSSQGGAYEQYF. The DNA of the CDR3 is TGTGCCAGCAGCTCTCAAGGGGGAGCCTACGAGCAGTACTTC.

In its sample, this clone was seen once. J is TRBJ2-1 and V is TRBV12-5, with 10 bases matching TRBD2. Germline trimming cut 0 bases from V and 9 bases from J; bases unmatched to any gene: 5. The CDR3 extends over 15 amino acids. CDR1 LGHNT and CDR2 FRNRAP come from the germline V gene. The CDR3 region is CASGLVAGGAGEQFF. The CDR3 DNA follows: TGTGCTAGTGGTTTGGTAGCGGGGGGGGCTGGTGAGCAGTTCTTC. Supplemented by reference TRBV12-5 and TRBJ2-1, the full variable domain reads DARVTQTPRHKVTEMGQEVTMRCQPILGHNTVFWYRQTMMQGLELLAYFRNRAPLDDSGMPKDRFSAEMPDATLATLKIQPSEPRDSAVYFCASGLVAGGAGEQFFGPGTRLTVL.

V and J are TRBV6-5 and TRBJ2-5; 7 nucleotides align to TRBD1. Germline trimming cut 6 bases from V and 7 bases from J; bases unmatched to any gene: 5. Germline V lookup: CDR1 MNHEY, CDR2 SVGAGI. There are 12 residues in the CDR3. The CDR3 here is CASSLRGRTQYF. The CDR3 nucleotides are TGTGCCAGCAGCCTCAGGGGGAGGACCCAGTACTTC.